A selection of T cell receptor beta chains follows, all from one sample in a study of metastatic and nonmetastatic thyroid tumors. TCRdb reanalyzed the PCR reads with MiXCR. Of tens of thousands of clones detected, 33% appear once; the ten largest clones hold about 16%. The sample taken for sequencing was tumor tissue. The receptor source for this set is a female donor with papillary thyroid cancer or a benign thyroid nodule (not recorded which). Some clones in this sample may be carry-over from other donors' samples. Each CDR3 is given with its conserved first and last residue. The D gene is left open where the match is weak. Some rows have no size entry. The others give once, few or many, or a class for an expanded clone.

V gene,clone size,J gene,D gene,CDR3 DNA,CDR3 protein
TRBV6-5,NA,TRBJ1-1,NA,TGTGCCAGCAGTTACAGGGAGGGGGGCACTGAAGCTTTCTTT,CASSYREGGTEAFF
TRBV2,NA,TRBJ1-6,NA,TGTGCCAGCAGTGAAGAGGGGAGCTCCTATAATTCACCCCTCCACTTT,CASSEEGSSYNSPLHF
TRBV6-4,NA,TRBJ1-2,NA,TGTGCCAGCAGGGGCGACAGCTTTAACTATGGCTACACCTTC,CASRGDSFNYGYTF
TRBV11-2,NA,TRBJ2-3,TRBD2,TGTGCCAGCAGCTTAGGACTAGCGGGACAGGATACGCAGTATTTT,CASSLGLAGQDTQYF
TRBV6-2/TRBV6-3,NA,TRBJ1-3,NA,TGTGCCAGCAGTTACGCTCAGGGAAACACCATATATTTT,CASSYAQGNTIYF
TRBV11-2,few,TRBJ2-3,TRBD1,TGTGCCAGCAGCTCAAACAGGGGTGGCGCAGATACGCAGTATTTT,CASSSNRGGADTQYF
TRBV28,few,TRBJ1-2,NA,TGTGCCAGCACCCGTCCGACGGCAGATCGCTACACCTTC,CASTRPTADRYTF
TRBV9,NA,TRBJ2-7,TRBD2,TGTGCCAGCAGCGTAGATCCAGCGGGGACCTACGAGCAGTACTTC,CASSVDPAGTYEQYF
TRBV6-1,few,TRBJ1-4,TRBD1,TGTGCCAGCAGTACCAGACAGGGGGCGAGTGGACTGTTTTTT,CASSTRQGASGLFF
TRBV2,NA,TRBJ2-7,NA,TGTGCCAGCAGTGAATACGAGTCCTACGAGCAGTACTTC,CASSEYESYEQYF
TRBV19,NA,TRBJ2-7,TRBD2,TGTGCCAGTAGTCCGAGAGCGGGAGACGAGCAGTACTTC,CASSPRAGDEQYF
TRBV7-9,NA,TRBJ1-3,TRBD1,TGTGCCAGCAGCAAGGGACAGGGACGGGCCATATATTTT,CASSKGQGRAIYF
TRBV5-4,NA,TRBJ2-7,NA,TGTGCCAGCACCAGGAGGGGGGTTGGACACGAGCAGTACTTC,CASTRRGVGHEQYF
TRBV11-3,NA,TRBJ2-7,NA,TGTGCCAGCAGCGGTCGGGCCGAATATGCCCCCTACGAGCAGTACTTC,CASSGRAEYAPYEQYF
TRBV7-2,few,TRBJ2-7,NA,TGTGCCAGCAGCTTAGGCAGGGACACCGAGCAGTACTTC,CASSLGRDTEQYF
TRBV6-2/TRBV6-3,few,TRBJ2-7,TRBD1,TGTGCCAGCAGTTACGGATCAGGGGGCCACGAGCAGTACTTC,CASSYGSGGHEQYF
TRBV20-1,NA,TRBJ2-7,NA,TGCAGTGCTAGAGATAATGTGATGGGGCAGTACTTC,CSARDNVMGQYF
TRBV6-5,NA,TRBJ2-2,NA,TGTGCCAGCAGTTACCATGCGGCCGGCGGCGGGGAGCTGTTTTTT,CASSYHAAGGGELFF
TRBV19,NA,TRBJ2-2,TRBD1,TGTGCCAGTAGTACGGAGACAGGGACAGGGGAGCTGTTTTTT,CASSTETGTGELFF
TRBV6-2/TRBV6-3,many,TRBJ1-2,NA,TGTGCCAGCAGTTCTTATAACTATGGCTACACCTTC,CASSSYNYGYTF
TRBV28,medium-sized,TRBJ1-5,NA,TGTGCCAGCAGCCTCCGATCGAATCAGCCCCAGCATTTT,CASSLRSNQPQHF
TRBV6-1,few,TRBJ2-7,NA,TGTGCCAGCAGGTACCAGGACCCAATGAAGCAGTACTTC,CASRYQDPMKQYF
TRBV6-2/TRBV6-3,NA,TRBJ2-7,TRBD2,TGTGCCAGCAGTTACCTCGTAGCGGGGGGGCCCGTTGCCTACGAGCAGTACTTC,CASSYLVAGGPVAYEQYF
TRBV3-1,NA,TRBJ2-7,TRBD1,TGTGCCAGCAGTTACGGACAGGGGTTGGACGAGCAGTACTTC,CASSYGQGLDEQYF
TRBV6-1,many,TRBJ1-2,TRBD1,TGTGCCAGTGGACAGGGGCCCAACTATGGCTACACCTTC,CASGQGPNYGYTF
TRBV20-1,NA,TRBJ1-2,NA,TGCAGTGCTACACATAGCGGAGGCTACACCTTC,CSATHSGGYTF
TRBV6-1,few,TRBJ1-2,NA,TGTGCCAGCAGTGAATCCGCGGGGGGTTCGGATGGCTACACCTTC,CASSESAGGSDGYTF